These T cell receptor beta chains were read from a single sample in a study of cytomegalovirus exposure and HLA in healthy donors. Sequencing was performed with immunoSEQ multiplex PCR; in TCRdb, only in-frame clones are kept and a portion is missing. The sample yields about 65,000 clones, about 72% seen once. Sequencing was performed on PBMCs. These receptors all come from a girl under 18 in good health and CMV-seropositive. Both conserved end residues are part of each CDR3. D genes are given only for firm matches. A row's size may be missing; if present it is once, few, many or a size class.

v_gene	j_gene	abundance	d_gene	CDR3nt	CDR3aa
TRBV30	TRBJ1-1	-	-	TGTGCCTGGAGTGGACAGGCCGTAGCTTTCTTT	CAWSGQAVAFF
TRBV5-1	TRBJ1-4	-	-	TGCGCCAGCAGCCTCAGGGGTATGGATGAAAAACTGTTTTTT	CASSLRGMDEKLFF
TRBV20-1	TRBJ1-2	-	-	TGCAGTGCTACGCCGGTGCAAGGCTACACCTTC	CSATPVQGYTF
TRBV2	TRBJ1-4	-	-	TGTGCCAGCATAAAGGGGGATCCTAATGAAAAACTGTTTTTT	CASIKGDPNEKLFF
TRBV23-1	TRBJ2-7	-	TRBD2	TGCGCCAGCAGTCAAAGGACTCCGGAACTAGCGTTCTACGAGCAGTACTTC	CASSQRTPELAFYEQYF
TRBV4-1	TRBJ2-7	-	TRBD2	TGCGCCAGCAGCCAAGAGACTCGGGCTAGCGGGAGTTTCTCCTACGAGCAGTACTTC	CASSQETRASGSFSYEQYF
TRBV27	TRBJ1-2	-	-	TGTGCCAGCAGCGGGACAATAGATGGCTACACCTTC	CASSGTIDGYTF
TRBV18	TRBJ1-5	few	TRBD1	TGTGCCAGCTCACCGGGACAGGGCAATCAGCCCCAGCATTTT	CASSPGQGNQPQHF
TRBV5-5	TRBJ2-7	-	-	TGTGCCAGCAGTTCCGGACCGACAGGGACTCCCTACGAGCAGTACTTC	CASSSGPTGTPYEQYF
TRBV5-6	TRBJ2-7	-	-	TGTGCCAGCAGCTTGAGTCGGTACGAGCAGTACTTC	CASSLSRYEQYF
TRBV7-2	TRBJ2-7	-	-	TGTGCCAGCAGCTCCGGACTACGTCAGTACTTC	CASSSGLRQYF
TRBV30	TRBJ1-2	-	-	TGTGCCTGGAGTAGGTTGTCAGGGTCGGTCCGGTATGGCTACACCTTC	CAWSRLSGSVRYGYTF
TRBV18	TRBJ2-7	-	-	TGTGCCAGCTCACCATCAGGGTCTACTCTACAGCAGTACTTC	CASSPSGSTLQQYF
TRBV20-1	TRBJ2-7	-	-	TGCAGTGCTACCCACTACGAGCAGTACTTC	CSATHYEQYF
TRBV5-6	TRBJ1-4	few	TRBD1	TGTGCCAGCAGCCCAGGGGGCGGTGAAAAACTGTTTTTT	CASSPGGGEKLFF
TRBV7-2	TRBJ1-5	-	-	TGTGCCAGCAGCTTAGTCGTGGGTGAGGCCCACCAGCCCCAGCATTTT	CASSLVVGEAHQPQHF
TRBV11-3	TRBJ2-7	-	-	TGTGCCAGCAGCTTGGGAGCGGGCTCCTACGAGCAGTACTTC	CASSLGAGSYEQYF